This TCR beta chain originates from a study of blood T cell repertoires in COVID-19. On the study more broadly: T cells, B-cell-depleted T cells, or PBMCs provided the cDNA or gDNA that served as material.

Trimming removed 2 bases from V and 4 bases from J, with 6 bases in between. The CDR3 is 13 amino acids. The assay was immunoSEQ multiplex PCR, and TCRdb's table has in-frame clones only and misses some. This table has about 180,000 clones, approximately 80% appearing once. Sequencing was done on a sample of peripheral blood. The receptor was isolated from an older woman with acute or convalescent COVID-19. The rearrangement links TRBV12-3 or TRBV12-4 to TRBJ1-3; D unclear. DNA of the CDR3: TGTGCCAGCAGTTTACTGGCCGGAAACACCATATATTTT. Translated, it gives CASSLLAGNTIYF.